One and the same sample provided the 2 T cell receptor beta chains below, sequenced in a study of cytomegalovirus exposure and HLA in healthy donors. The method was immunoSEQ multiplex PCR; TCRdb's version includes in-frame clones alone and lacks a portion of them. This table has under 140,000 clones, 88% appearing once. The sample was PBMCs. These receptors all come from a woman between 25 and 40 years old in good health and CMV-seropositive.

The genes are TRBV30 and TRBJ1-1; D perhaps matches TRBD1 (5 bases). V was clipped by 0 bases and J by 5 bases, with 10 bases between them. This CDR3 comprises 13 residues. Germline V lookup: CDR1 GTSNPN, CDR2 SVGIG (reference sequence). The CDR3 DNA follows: TGTGCCTGGAGTGTACTGGGGCAAACTGAAGCTTTCTTT. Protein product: CAWSVLGQTEAFF.

CDR3 nucleotides: TGCGCCAGCAGCCAAGATTCGAACACGAGGATCGCTGAAGCTTTCTTT. Its translation is CASSQDSNTRIAEAFF. The gene calls are TRBV4-3 and TRBJ1-1; D is unresolved. Germline lookup yields CDR1 LGHNA and CDR2 YSLEER. The CDR3 runs 16 residues. Trimming left V 0 bases short and J 6 bases short, with 17 bases between.